Following are 24 T cell receptor beta chains from one sample sequenced in a study of T cell repertoires in cytomegalovirus infection. TCRdb itself ran the reads through MiXCR, one entry per CDR3 protein. The sample lists around 740,000 distinct CDR3 sequences, 35% to 45% occurring once. Material: PBMCs. These receptors were obtained from a human donor in good health (CMV status not recorded). Some clones in this sample may be carry-over from other donors' samples.

This chain connects TRBV27 to TRBJ2-3; D is tentatively TRBD1 or TRBD2 (5 bases each). V was pared by 8 bases and J by 9 bases, with 9 bases between. The V gene's germline CDR1 is MNHEY and CDR2 SMNVEV (reference sequence). This CDR3 has 10 amino acids. This chain's CDR3 is CASGGPTQYF. The CDR3 nucleotides read TGTGCCAGCGGGGGTCCGACGCAGTATTTT.

J is TRBJ2-2 and V is TRBV28; perhaps TRBD1 as D (5 bases). CDR3 length: 12 amino acids. Trimming removed 7 bases from V and 7 bases from J, with 10 bases in between. Per the germline V gene, CDR1 is MDHEN and CDR2 is SYDVKM. The CDR3 nucleotides read TGTGCCAGCACCAGAAGGGGCGGGGAGCTGTTTTTT. It is translated as CASTRRGGELFF.

The rearrangement joins TRBV11-2 to TRBJ1-1; D not certain. The CDR3 covers 14 residues. V was trimmed by 0 bases and J by 4 bases, leaving 9 bases between them. Germline values: CDR1 SGHAT, CDR2 FQNNGV. The CDR3 loop is CASSLEWVPTEAFF. The DNA of the CDR3 is TGTGCCAGCAGCTTAGAATGGGTTCCCACTGAAGCTTTCTTT. The full variable domain, in which reference TRBV11-2 and TRBJ1-1 provide the parts outside the CDR3, is EAGVAQSPRYKIIEKRQSVAFWCNPISGHATLYWYQQILGQGPKLLIQFQNNGVVDDSQLPKDRFSAERLKGVDSTLKIQPAKLEDSAVYLCASSLEWVPTEAFFGQGTRLTVV.

This clonotype was seen a few times. The rearrangement links TRBV29-1 to TRBJ1-4; D unresolved. The length of the CDR3 is 13 residues. Germline CDR1 and CDR2: SQVTM and ANQGSEA. V was shortened by 6 bases and J by 0 bases, with 8 bases between the two germline ends. DNA for the CDR3: TGCAGCGTAACACCTGCAACTAATGAAAAACTGTTTTTT. Translated, it gives CSVTPATNEKLFF.

This clonotype was seen repeatedly, ten times or more. The chain joins TRBV7-2 to TRBJ2-1, with 9 bases fitting TRBD1. Unmatched junction bases numbered 11, after V lost 5 bases and J lost 3 bases. The CDR3 length is 17 residues. Germline lookup yields CDR1 SGHTA and CDR2 FQGNSA. The CDR3 DNA sequence: TGTGCCAGCAGCCCGTTACCCCGGGACAGGGACTACAATGAGCAGTTCTTC. It yields the protein CASSPLPRDRDYNEQFF. Complete variable domain (other parts from reference TRBV7-2 and TRBJ2-1): GAGVSQSPSNKVTEKGKDVELRCDPISGHTALYWYRQSLGQGLEFLIYFQGNSAPDKSGLPSDRFSAERTGGSVSTLTIQRTQQEDSAVYLCASSPLPRDRDYNEQFFGPGTRLTVL.

This clonotype was found once. This chain uses TRBV9 with TRBJ2-5; D unresolved. Trimming removed 3 bases from V and 0 bases from J, with 3 bases in between. The CDR3 loop spans 12 amino acids. Germline CDR1 reads SGDLS; CDR2 reads YYNGEE. This CDR3 is CASSGNQETQYF. The CDR3 DNA reads as TGTGCCAGCAGCGGTAACCAAGAGACCCAGTACTTC.

This chain joins TRBV11-2 and TRBJ2-3; no firm D call. CDR1 is SGHAT, CDR2 FQNNGV, per germline. Trimming cost V 6 bases and J 1 base, with 14 bases left between them. The length of the CDR3 is 15 residues. CDR3 amino acids: CASSRVSRGTDTQYF. The CDR3, as DNA: TGTGCCAGCAGTAGAGTCTCCCGGGGCACAGATACGCAGTATTTT.

The rearrangement links TRBV28 to TRBJ1-2; a possible D gene is TRBD1 (5 bases). Trimming pared 6 bases from V and 3 bases from J, leaving 20 bases between. CDR3 length: 16 amino acids. Germline values: CDR1 MDHEN, CDR2 SYDVKM. CDR3 DNA: TGTGCCAGCAGACCTGGGACCCCGGAAGGCGACTATGGCTACACCTTC. Translating it yields CASRPGTPEGDYGYTF.

This chain links TRBV7-9 with TRBJ1-1; D call uncertain. Trimming removed 5 bases at V and 6 bases at J, with 7 bases between. The CDR3 consists of 11 residues. Looked up from germline, CDR1 is SEHNR and CDR2 is FQNEAQ (reference sequence). The CDR3 is CASSPSAEAFF. The CDR3, as DNA: TGTGCCAGCAGCCCAAGCGCTGAAGCTTTCTTT.

CDR3 loop: CASSTEEGGVDGNQPQHF. DNA of the CDR3: TGTGCCAGCAGTACGGAAGAAGGGGGCGTTGACGGCAATCAGCCCCAGCATTTT. The chain uses TRBV28 and TRBJ1-5; 7 bases fit TRBD1. The CDR3 consists of 18 residues. The germline gives CDR1 MDHEN, CDR2 SYDVKM. V gave up 5 bases and J gave up 2 bases; unmatched junction bases: 15.

The rearrangement joins TRBV27 to TRBJ2-7; the D call may be TRBD1 or TRBD2 (5 bases each). The germline CDR1 and CDR2 sequences are MNHEY and SMNVEV (reference sequence). V lost 2 bases, J lost 7 bases, and 12 bases lay in between. The CDR3 runs to 13 residues. CDR3 coding DNA: TGTGCCAGCAGTTTACGGGACGCCAAGGAGCAGTACTTC. It specifies CASSLRDAKEQYF.

This clonotype was recorded a few times. This chain links TRBV6-1 with TRBJ1-5, with D possibly being TRBD1 (5 bases). Germline V lookup: CDR1 MNHNS, CDR2 SASEGT. The CDR3 runs to 15 residues. With 2 bases removed from V and 2 bases from J, the gap between germline ends came to 10 bases. The CDR3 DNA reads as TGTGCCAGCAGTGAATGGAGGACACGCAATCAGCCCCAGCATTTT. Translation gives CASSEWRTRNQPQHF.

The chain couples TRBV5-1 to TRBJ2-2; TRBD2 aligns across 9 bases. V shed 8 bases and J 6 bases; nucleotides not matched to a gene: 8. The CDR3 is 14 amino acids. The germline gives CDR1 SGHRS, CDR2 YFSETQ. CDR3: CASNPLAGPGELFF. CDR3 bases: TGCGCCAGTAACCCTCTAGCGGGACCCGGGGAGCTGTTTTTT.

The chain combines TRBV24-1 with TRBJ1-2; 9 bases are a match to TRBD1. The V gene's germline CDR1 is KGHDR and CDR2 SFDVKD. Unmatched junction bases numbered 2, after V lost 3 bases and J lost 1 base. This CDR3 has 15 amino acids. The DNA for the CDR3 is TGTGCCACCAGTGATGGGGGACAGGGTAACTATGGCTACACCTTC. Translated, it gives CATSDGGQGNYGYTF.

The chain carries TRBV20-1 and TRBJ1-4; 9 bases are shared with TRBD1. The CDR3 has 13 residues. Per germline, CDR1 DFQATT and CDR2 SNEGSKA (reference sequence). Trimming at V came to 3 bases and at J to 8 bases, leaving 4 bases not matched to a gene. Written as DNA, the CDR3 is TGCAGTGCTAGTGGACAGGGGCCGGAAAAACTGTTTTTT. This sequence encodes CSASGQGPEKLFF.

The chain recombines TRBV4-1 with TRBJ1-5; 9 bases match TRBD1. CDR3 size: 15 residues. The J segment lost 3 bases and the V segment lost 3 bases, leaving 3 bases of the junction unmatched. The germline V gene encodes CDR1 MGHRA and CDR2 YSYEKL. This CDR3 is CASSQRTGDNQPQHF. CDR3 DNA sequence: TGCGCCAGCAGCCAGAGGACAGGGGACAATCAGCCCCAGCATTTT.

This clonotype was recorded a few times. V usage is TRBV5-1 and J usage is TRBJ2-5; maybe TRBD1 (6 bases). Germline V gene lookup returns CDR1 SGHRS and CDR2 YFSETQ. This CDR3 contains 14 residues. V lost 1 base and J 5 bases, leaving 12 bases between the germline ends. The CDR3 DNA reads TGCGCCAGCAGCTTGAAAACAGGGATCGAGACCCAGTACTTC. Amino acid sequence: CASSLKTGIETQYF.

The genes are TRBV4-1 and TRBJ2-7, with D uncertain. Germline lookup yields CDR1 MGHRA and CDR2 YSYEKL. Trimming took off 0 bases at V and 3 bases at J, with 9 bases between the two ends. CDR3 size: 14 residues. Here the CDR3 DNA reads TGCGCCAGCAGCCAAGAGGTAGCCGTCTACGAGCAGTACTTC. This codes for CASSQEVAVYEQYF.

The gene calls are TRBV10-3 and TRBJ2-2, with D tentatively TRBD1 (5 bases). The CDR3 runs to 20 residues. Germline loops: CDR1 ENHRY, CDR2 SYGVKD. The V gene lost 3 bases and the J gene lost 5 bases, with 28 bases spanning the gap. The CDR3 sequence is CAISDDSRQNNRGKTGELFF. The DNA of the CDR3 is TGTGCCATCAGTGATGACTCGCGACAGAATAATAGGGGAAAAACCGGGGAGCTGTTTTTT.

This clonotype was picked up a small number of times. The chain is built from TRBV20-1 and TRBJ2-7, with D possibly TRBD1 on 6 matching bases. V lost 5 bases and J lost 1, with 9 bases in between. Germline V lookup: CDR1 DFQATT, CDR2 SNEGSKA (reference sequence). This CDR3 has 12 amino acids. The DNA for the CDR3 is TGCAGTGCTCGGGACAAGTCCTACGAGCAGTACTTC. Amino acids: CSARDKSYEQYF.

The chain uses TRBV7-6 and TRBJ1-1, with D unclear. The CDR3 covers 13 residues. Germline V gene sequence: CDR1 SGHVS, CDR2 FNYEAQ. Trimming took off 4 bases at V and 5 bases at J, with 11 bases between the two ends. Written as DNA, the CDR3 is TGTGCCAGCAGCTCAAATCCACTTACTGAAGCTTTCTTT. It yields the protein CASSSNPLTEAFF.

This clonotype was found a few times. The CDR3 protein is CASRLRGGGLTGELFF. The DNA for the CDR3 is TGTGCCAGCAGATTGAGGGGCGGCGGACTCACCGGGGAGCTGTTTTTT. The J gene is TRBJ2-2, the V gene TRBV28, with D perhaps matching TRBD1 or TRBD2 (5 bases each). CDR3 length: 16 residues. Trimming took 6 bases from V and 4 from J, leaving 18 bases between them. CDR1 is MDHEN, CDR2 SYDVKM, per germline.

V usage is TRBV9 and J usage is TRBJ2-3; 8 bases match TRBD1. The ends lost 4 bases at V and 1 base at J; junction bases unmatched: 5. Per germline, CDR1 SGDLS and CDR2 YYNGEE. CDR3 length equals 15 residues. This CDR3 reads CASSPSTGGTDTQYF. In nucleotides, the CDR3 is TGTGCCAGCAGCCCCTCGACAGGGGGCACAGATACGCAGTATTTT.

This clonotype was seen a few times. The chain links TRBV7-9 to TRBJ2-7; D is possibly TRBD2 (7 bases). Trimming took 2 bases from V and 5 from J, leaving 10 bases between them. From germline, CDR1 is SEHNR and CDR2 FQNEAQ (reference sequence). There are 13 residues in the CDR3. The CDR3 DNA reads as TGTGCCAGCAGCTTATCGGGGGGCCACGAGCAGTACTTC. This gives the protein CASSLSGGHEQYF.